The clone carrying this T cell receptor (beta chain) has more than one count but fewer than ten. The sample comes from a study of T-cell reconstitution after alpha-beta-depleted transplantation in children. Preparation of the TCRbeta library used unique molecular identifiers. One entry per CDR3 protein, called by TCRdb with MiXCR from the PCR reads. The table lists approximately 650,000 distinct CDR3 sequences, approximately 14% of them singletons. Germline trimming cut 2 bases from V and 7 bases from J; bases unmatched to any gene: 4. CDR1 and CDR2 from the germline V gene are SGHTA and FQGTGA. The CDR3 length is 14 residues.

The sequenced sample was PBMCs, obtained before TCRalphabeta/CD19-depleted stem cell transplant. The receptor was derived from a girl aged 2 to 9 with congenital amegakaryocytic thrombocytopenia, due to receive a stem cell transplant. The chain has TRBV7-3 and TRBJ2-1, with 8 bases that match TRBD1. CDR3 in DNA: TGTGCCAGCAGCTTACAGGGGGCGCGGAATGAGCAGTTCTTC. Translating gives CASSLQGARNEQFF.